A single sample is the source of the 17 T cell receptor beta chains below, sequenced in a study of identical twins. TCRdb fed the 5' RACE reads into MiXCR, producing one record per CDR3 protein. The sample holds some 590,000 distinct CDR3 sequences, nearly 10% seen once. This sample was shared with a second study, whose subject was yellow fever vaccine responses in identical twins.

The sequenced material came from PBMCs. The receptors derive from a young woman in good health.

The table lists this clonotype with a few counts. The chain employs TRBV7-9 and TRBJ2-1, with 15 bases lining up with TRBD2. The CDR3 loop spans 16 amino acids. V lost 5 bases to trimming and J lost 9 bases; unmatched junction nucleotides: 8. Germline CDR1 is SEHNR and CDR2 is FQNEAQ (reference sequence). The CDR3 sequence is CASSPRTSGGVREQFF. CDR3 DNA sequence: TGTGCCAGCAGCCCCAGGACTAGCGGGGGGGTCCGTGAGCAGTTCTTC.

A remark on this clonotype: Sequence at one end of the junction differs from germline and may be a read error. The gene calls are TRBV13 and TRBJ2-5; D is unclear. Germline lookup yields CDR1 PRHDT and CDR2 FYEKMQ (reference sequence). CDR3 length: 15 amino acids. The CDR3 DNA reads as TGTGCCAGCAGCTCCCGGGCGCCCCACCAGGAGACCCAGTACTTC. It is translated as CASSSRAPHQETQYF.

The CDR3 here is CASSYLPTGSYEQYF. As DNA, the CDR3 is TGTGCCAGCAGTTACCTTCCGACAGGGTCCTACGAGCAGTACTTC. This chain connects TRBV6-5 to TRBJ2-7; 7 bases are a match to TRBD1. Germline V gene data show CDR1 as MNHEY and CDR2 as SVGAGI. The CDR3 sequence is 15 residues long. V was pared by 2 bases and J by 1 base, with 5 bases of the junction left unmatched.

This clonotype has a handful of counts. The gene calls are TRBV25-1 and TRBJ1-3; D gene uncertain. Per germline, CDR1 MGHDK and CDR2 SYGVNS. V was cut by 8 bases and J by 7 bases, with 21 bases left in between. The CDR3 length is 15 residues. Here the CDR3 DNA reads TGTGCCAGCCAGGCGGCAGCGGGCAAAAGGAACACCATATATTTT. Amino acid sequence: CASQAAAGKRNTIYF.

This clonotype was seen many times. The chain has TRBV12-3 or TRBV12-4 and TRBJ2-1, with D hard to call. This CDR3 has 12 residues. Trimming removed 7 bases at V and 4 bases at J, with 8 bases between. The CDR3 loop is CASTSEYNEQFF. The CDR3 nucleotides are TGTGCCAGCACAAGCGAGTACAATGAGCAGTTCTTC.

This clonotype was recorded at least ten times. The chain couples TRBV12-3 or TRBV12-4 to TRBJ2-7; 8 nucleotides line up with TRBD1. The CDR3 loop spans 14 amino acids. V dropped 3 bases and J dropped 4; count of bases not matched to a gene: 5. CDR3 amino acids: CASSFHRQGYEQYF. In DNA, the CDR3 is TGTGCCAGCAGTTTCCATAGACAGGGGTACGAGCAGTACTTC.

This clonotype was found a few times. The V and J genes are TRBV20-1 and TRBJ2-7, with 9 positions matching TRBD1. The CDR3 covers 13 residues. J lost 0 bases, V lost 5 bases, and 2 bases had no gene match. CDR1 is DFQATT and CDR2 is SNEGSKA in the germline V gene (reference sequence). CDR3 coding DNA: TGCAGTGCTGGGACAGGGAACTCCTACGAGCAGTACTTC. Translation: CSAGTGNSYEQYF.

This clonotype was detected ten times or more. The chain is built from TRBV29-1 and TRBJ2-5, with 7 bases identical to TRBD2. CDR1 SQVTM and CDR2 ANQGSEA come from the germline V gene. The CDR3 is 14 residues long. Trimming took 5 bases from V and 0 from J; bases not matched to a gene: 6. CDR3 protein: CSVRWGGYQETQYF. CDR3 sequence (DNA): TGCAGCGTTCGGTGGGGGGGGTACCAAGAGACCCAGTACTTC.

This clonotype was observed many times. CDR3 sequence (DNA): TGTGCCAGCAGCACAACGGGACAGATATATGGCTACACCTTC. Translating gives CASSTTGQIYGYTF. This sequence joins TRBV12-3 or TRBV12-4 and TRBJ1-2; 7 positions agree with TRBD1. Trimming removed 6 bases from V and 5 bases from J; junction bases left unmatched: 9. The CDR3 length is 14 residues.

This clonotype was counted between two and nine times. This chain joins TRBV10-3 and TRBJ2-3, with a weak D call TRBD2 (6 bases). There are 14 residues in the CDR3. The germline V gene encodes CDR1 ENHRY and CDR2 SYGVKD. V lost 6 bases and J lost 0, with 10 bases in between. CDR3 amino acids: CAIRRDGSTDTQYF. The CDR3 region has the DNA TGTGCCATCAGGCGGGACGGTAGCACAGATACGCAGTATTTT.

This clonotype was observed a handful of times. V is TRBV27 and J is TRBJ2-3; 15 bases fit TRBD2. This CDR3 region has 22 residues. V lost 4 bases to trimming and J lost 1 base; unmatched junction nucleotides: 18. The V gene's germline CDR1 is MNHEY and CDR2 SMNVEV (reference sequence). In DNA form, the CDR3 reads TGTGCCAGCAGTTACGGGACTCCCGGACTAGCGGGGGGGAGTCGTGGCACAGATACGCAGTATTTT. This encodes CASSYGTPGLAGGSRGTDTQYF.

The chain has TRBV29-1 and TRBJ2-7, with 12 positions matching TRBD2. CDR1 is SQVTM and CDR2 is ANQGSEA in the germline V gene. This CDR3 region has 12 residues. J gave up 11 bases and V 2 bases, and 4 bases lay outside the gene matches. CDR3 region: CSVERLAGVEYF. CDR3 nucleotide sequence: TGCAGCGTTGAAAGACTAGCGGGAGTTGAGTACTTC.

This clonotype was seen a handful of times. The rearrangement joins TRBV3-1 to TRBJ2-5; D unresolved. The CDR3 sequence is 14 residues long. Between the trimmed V and J ends, which lost 4 bases and 3 bases, there was a span of 12 bases. Germline lookup yields CDR1 LGHDT and CDR2 YNNKEL (reference sequence). The CDR3 sequence: CASSPEVVKETQYF. CDR3 nucleotide sequence: TGTGCCAGCAGCCCAGAGGTGGTCAAAGAGACCCAGTACTTC.

The chain uses TRBV12-3 or TRBV12-4 and TRBJ2-2; D not certain. Trimming removed 7 bases at V and 1 base at J, with 10 bases between. The CDR3 is 14 amino acids. CDR3 residues: CASTLKRNTGELFF. The CDR3 DNA follows: TGTGCCAGCACCCTTAAGAGGAACACCGGGGAGCTGTTTTTT.

This clonotype was recorded a few times. V usage is TRBV6-2 or TRBV6-3 and J usage is TRBJ2-4, with D perhaps matching TRBD2 (5 bases). There are 14 residues in the CDR3. Germline values: CDR1 MNHEY, CDR2 SVGEGT. The DNA of the CDR3 is TGTGGGGTAGCGCGTCAAGTAGCCAAAAACATTCAGTACTTC. This sequence encodes CGVARQVAKNIQYF.

Only a few counts were recorded for this clonotype. V and J are TRBV14 and TRBJ2-2; 13 bases fit TRBD2. The V and J ends lost 2 bases and 2 bases, in that order; junction bases with no gene match: 8. This CDR3 is 19 amino acids long. CDR1 and CDR2 from the germline V gene are SGHDN and FVKESK. Written as DNA, the CDR3 is TGTGCCAGCAGCCAACTAGTACCGGGACTAGCGGGAAACACCGGGGAGCTGTTTTTT. It translates to CASSQLVPGLAGNTGELFF.

This clonotype was found a few times. V gene TRBV7-2 combines with J gene TRBJ2-7; 8 bases match TRBD2. Per the germline V gene, CDR1 is SGHTA and CDR2 is FQGNSA. The length of the CDR3 is 14 residues. Trimming removed 2 bases from V and 6 bases from J; junction bases left unmatched: 6. This CDR3 reads CASSLRTSKGEQYF. The CDR3 nucleotides read TGTGCCAGCAGCTTAAGGACTAGCAAGGGCGAGCAGTACTTC.